Listed here are 2 T cell receptor beta chains from one sample, sequenced in a study of shared clonotypes between healthy human individuals. Naive CD8 cells were CD45RO-negative, positively selected for CCR7, excluding terminally differentiated effector memory CD45RA+ cells. Assay: immunoSEQ multiplex PCR; the TCRdb copy retains only in-frame clones and omits some. The data hold 1.5 million to 2.5 million clones, with about 95% observed a single time. Sequences were obtained from naive CD8+ T cells sorted from blood. The receptor set was obtained from a man aged 18 to 29 in good health.

The V gene is TRBV9, the J gene TRBJ1-2; 7 bases fit TRBD1. Germline V gene sequence: CDR1 SGDLS, CDR2 YYNGEE. The V segment lost 0 bases and the J segment 3 bases; nucleotides outside the gene matches: 5. The length of the CDR3 is 15 residues. The CDR3 coding sequence is TGTGCCAGCAGCGTAGAGGACAGGAACGACTATGGCTACACCTTC. Residues: CASSVEDRNDYGYTF.

The V and J genes are TRBV10-2 and TRBJ1-6; D is undetermined. CDR3 length equals 11 residues. Germline V gives CDR1 WSHSY, CDR2 SAAADI. V gave up 7 bases and J gave up 5 bases, with 3 bases separating them. CDR3 region: CASTDNSPLHF. DNA for the CDR3: TGCGCCAGCACGGATAATTCACCCCTCCACTTT.